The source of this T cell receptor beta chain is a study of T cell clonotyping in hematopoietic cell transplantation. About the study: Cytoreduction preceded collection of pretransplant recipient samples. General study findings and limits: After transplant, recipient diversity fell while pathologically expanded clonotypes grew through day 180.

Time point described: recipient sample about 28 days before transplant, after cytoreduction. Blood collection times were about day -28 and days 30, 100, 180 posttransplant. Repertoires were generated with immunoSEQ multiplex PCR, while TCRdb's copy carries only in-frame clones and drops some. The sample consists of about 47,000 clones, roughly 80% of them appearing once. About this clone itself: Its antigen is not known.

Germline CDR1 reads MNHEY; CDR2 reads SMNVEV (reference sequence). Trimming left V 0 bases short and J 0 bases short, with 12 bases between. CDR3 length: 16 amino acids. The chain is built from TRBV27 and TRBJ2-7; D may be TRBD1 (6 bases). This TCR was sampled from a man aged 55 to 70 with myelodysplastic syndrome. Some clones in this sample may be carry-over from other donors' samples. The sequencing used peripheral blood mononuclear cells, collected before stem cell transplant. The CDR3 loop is CASSLSLDRSSYEQYF. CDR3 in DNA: TGTGCCAGCAGTTTATCGTTGGACAGAAGCTCCTACGAGCAGTACTTC.